The sequence of this T cell receptor beta chain was determined in a study of cytomegalovirus exposure and HLA in healthy donors. On the study more broadly: The 100 million to 120 million unique TCR beta sequences, from roughly 170 million T cells, were found by an earlier analysis. Study-level findings and limits: Later on, an analysis showed TCR association rates differing by HLA locus, with DRB1 the most and HLA-C the fewest. Accurate prediction of most subjects' HLA-A and HLA-B alleles from TCR beta sequences was reported.

Amplification used 60 Vbeta primers and 13 Jbeta primers. TCRdb's table, derived via immunoSEQ multiplex PCR, lists solely in-frame clones and lacks some. The sample lists about 100,000 clones; around 85% were seen once. V was trimmed by 0 bases and J by 1 base, leaving 7 bases between them. Germline CDR1 SGHRS, CDR2 YFSETQ. The CDR3 extends over 14 amino acids. Notes on this clone: Its specificity is unknown.

The sample was PBMCs. The chain joins TRBV5-1 to TRBJ2-5, with D unresolved. This TCR was recovered from a man aged 25-45 years in good health and CMV-seronegative. CDR3 DNA sequence: TGCGCCAGCAGCTTGGTGCCGGGCCAAGAGACCCAGTACTTC. It yields the protein CASSLVPGQETQYF.